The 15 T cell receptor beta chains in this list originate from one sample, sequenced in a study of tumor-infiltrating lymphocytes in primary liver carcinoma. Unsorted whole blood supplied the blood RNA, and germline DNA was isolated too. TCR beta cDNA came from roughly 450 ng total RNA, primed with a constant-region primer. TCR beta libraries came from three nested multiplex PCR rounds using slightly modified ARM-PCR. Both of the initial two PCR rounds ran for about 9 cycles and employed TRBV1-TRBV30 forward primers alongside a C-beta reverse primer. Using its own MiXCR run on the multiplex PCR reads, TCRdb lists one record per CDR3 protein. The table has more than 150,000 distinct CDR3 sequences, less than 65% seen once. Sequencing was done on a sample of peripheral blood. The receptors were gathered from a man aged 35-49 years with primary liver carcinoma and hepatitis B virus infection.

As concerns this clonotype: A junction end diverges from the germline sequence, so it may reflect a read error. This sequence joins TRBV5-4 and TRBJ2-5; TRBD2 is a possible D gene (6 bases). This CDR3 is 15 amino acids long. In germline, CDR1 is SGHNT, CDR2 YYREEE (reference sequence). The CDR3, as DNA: TGTGCCAGCAGCCGGGACCTCCAGGAGGGCGAGACCCGGTACTTC. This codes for CASSRDLQEGETRYF.

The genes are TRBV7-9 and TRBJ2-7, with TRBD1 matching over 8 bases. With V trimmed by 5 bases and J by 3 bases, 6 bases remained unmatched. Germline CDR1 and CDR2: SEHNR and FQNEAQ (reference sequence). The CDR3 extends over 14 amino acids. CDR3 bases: TGTGCCAGCAGCCCTCAGGGGGCAGTCTACGAGCAGTACTTC. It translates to CASSPQGAVYEQYF. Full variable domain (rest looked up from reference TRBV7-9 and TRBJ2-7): DTGVSQNPRHKITKRGQNVTFRCDPISEHNRLYWYRQTLGQGPEFLTYFQNEAQLEKSRLLSDRFSAERPKGSFSTLEIQRTEQGDSAMYLCASSPQGAVYEQYFGPGTRLTVT.

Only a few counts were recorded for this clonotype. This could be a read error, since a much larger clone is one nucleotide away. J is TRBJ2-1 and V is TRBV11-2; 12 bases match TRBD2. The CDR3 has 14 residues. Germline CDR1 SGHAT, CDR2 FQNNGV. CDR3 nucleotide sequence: TGTGTCAGCAGCGAAGGACTAGCGGGGAATGAGCAGTTCTTC. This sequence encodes CVSSEGLAGNEQFF.

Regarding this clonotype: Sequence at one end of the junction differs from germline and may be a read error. For the CDR3, the DNA is TGTGCCAGCAACTTAGGGTCGGATTCTAGCACGGATACGCAGTATTTT. This gives the protein CASNLGSDSSTDTQYF. The chain joins TRBV11-2 to TRBJ2-3, with D maybe TRBD2 (5 bases). Germline V lookup: CDR1 SGHAT, CDR2 FQNNGV. The CDR3 runs 16 residues.

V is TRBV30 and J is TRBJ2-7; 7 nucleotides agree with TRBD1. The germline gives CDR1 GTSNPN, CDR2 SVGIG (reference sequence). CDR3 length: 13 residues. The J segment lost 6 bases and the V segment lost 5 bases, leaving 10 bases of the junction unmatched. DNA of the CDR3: TGTGCCTGGGATCGGGACAGCGGATCCGAGCAGTACTTC. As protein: CAWDRDSGSEQYF.

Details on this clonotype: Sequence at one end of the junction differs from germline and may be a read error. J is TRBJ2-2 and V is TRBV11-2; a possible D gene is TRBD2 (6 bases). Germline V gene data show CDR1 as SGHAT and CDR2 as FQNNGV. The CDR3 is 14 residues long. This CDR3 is CTSSLMGEAGELFF. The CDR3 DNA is TGTACCAGCAGCTTAATGGGGGAGGCCGGGGAGCTGTTTTTT.

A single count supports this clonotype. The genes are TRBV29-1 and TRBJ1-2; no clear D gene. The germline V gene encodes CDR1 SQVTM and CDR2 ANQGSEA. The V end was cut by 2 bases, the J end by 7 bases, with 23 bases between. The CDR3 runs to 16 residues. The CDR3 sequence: CSVENHENPTMSGYTF. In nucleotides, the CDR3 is TGCAGCGTTGAAAATCATGAAAACCCAACCATGAGTGGCTACACCTTC.

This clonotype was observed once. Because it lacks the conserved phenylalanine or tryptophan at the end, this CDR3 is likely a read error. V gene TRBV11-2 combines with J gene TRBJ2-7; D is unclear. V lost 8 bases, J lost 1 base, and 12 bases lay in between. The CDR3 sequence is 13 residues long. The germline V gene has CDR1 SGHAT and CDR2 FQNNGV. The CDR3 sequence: CASGPDISYEQYL. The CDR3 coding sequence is TGTGCCAGCGGCCCCGACATTTCCTACGAGCAGTACCTC.

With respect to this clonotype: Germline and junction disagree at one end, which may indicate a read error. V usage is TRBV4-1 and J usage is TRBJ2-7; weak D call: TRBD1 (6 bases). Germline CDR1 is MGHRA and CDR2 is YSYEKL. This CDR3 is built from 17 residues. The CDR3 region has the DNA TGCGCCAGCAGCCAAGTGTCTCTGGGGGCCCGATCCTGCGAGCAGTACTTC. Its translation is CASSQVSLGARSCEQYF.

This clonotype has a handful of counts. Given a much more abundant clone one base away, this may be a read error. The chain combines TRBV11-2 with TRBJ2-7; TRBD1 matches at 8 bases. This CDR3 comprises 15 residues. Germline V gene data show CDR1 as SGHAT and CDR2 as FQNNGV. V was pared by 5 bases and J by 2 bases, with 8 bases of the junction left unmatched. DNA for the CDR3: TGTGCCAGCAGCCCAGGACAGGGACAAACCTACGAGCAGTACTTC. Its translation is CASSPGQGQTYEQYF.

CDR3 region: CASTQGGSEVEAFF. For the CDR3, the DNA is TGTGCCAGCACCCAGGGGGGATCCGAGGTGGAAGCTTTCTTT. This chain connects TRBV6-6 to TRBJ1-1, with 7 bases matching TRBD1. The V gene end was trimmed by 7 bases and the J gene end by 8 bases; junction bases not matched to a gene: 13. The germline V gene encodes CDR1 MNHNY and CDR2 SVGAGI (reference sequence). This CDR3 contains 14 residues.

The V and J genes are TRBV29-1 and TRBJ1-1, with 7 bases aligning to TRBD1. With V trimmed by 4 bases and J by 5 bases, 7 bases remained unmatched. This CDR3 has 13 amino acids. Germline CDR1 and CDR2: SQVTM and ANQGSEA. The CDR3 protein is CSVAGPGGTEAFF. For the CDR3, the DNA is TGCAGCGTTGCTGGACCAGGGGGGACTGAAGCTTTCTTT. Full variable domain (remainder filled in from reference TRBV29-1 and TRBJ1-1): SAVISQKPSRDICQRGTSLTIQCQVDSQVTMMFWYRQQPGQSLTLIATANQGSEATYESGFVIDKFPISRPNLTFSTLTVSNMSPEDSSIYLCSVAGPGGTEAFFGQGTRLTVV.

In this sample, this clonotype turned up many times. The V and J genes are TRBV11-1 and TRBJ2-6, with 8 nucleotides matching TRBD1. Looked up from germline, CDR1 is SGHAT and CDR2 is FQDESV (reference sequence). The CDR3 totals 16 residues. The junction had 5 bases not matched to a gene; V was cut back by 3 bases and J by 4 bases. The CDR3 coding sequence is TGTGCCAGCAGCTTCGACAGGGGCTCGGGGGCCAACGTCCTGACTTTC. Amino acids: CASSFDRGSGANVLTF. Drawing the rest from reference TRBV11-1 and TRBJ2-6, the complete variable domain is EAEVAQSPRYKITEKSQAVAFWCDPISGHATLYWYRQILGQGPELLVQFQDESVVDDSQLPKDRFSAERLKGVDSTLKIQPAELGDSAMYLCASSFDRGSGANVLTFGAGSRLTVL.

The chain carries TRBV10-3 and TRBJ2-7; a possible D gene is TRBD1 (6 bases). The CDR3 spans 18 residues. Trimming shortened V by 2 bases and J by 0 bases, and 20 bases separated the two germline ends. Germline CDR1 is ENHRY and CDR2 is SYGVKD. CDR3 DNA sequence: TGTGCCATCAGTGAGGCGGTCGGGTCGCAGGGGCTCTCCTACGAGCAGTACTTC. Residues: CAISEAVGSQGLSYEQYF.

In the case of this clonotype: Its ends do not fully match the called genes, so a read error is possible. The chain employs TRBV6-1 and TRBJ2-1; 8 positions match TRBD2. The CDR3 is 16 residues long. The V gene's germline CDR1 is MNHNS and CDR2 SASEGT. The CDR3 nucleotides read TGTGTCAGCAGTGTCCCCTCCACCGGGGGGGGCGATGAGCAGTTCTTC. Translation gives CVSSVPSTGGGDEQFF.